This TCR beta chain was captured by sequencing in a study of blood T cell repertoires in COVID-19. Study background: The United States, Italy and Spain were the sources of the acute and convalescent COVID-19 samples. The analysed material was cDNA or gDNA that came from T cells, B-cell-depleted T cells, or PBMCs.

Details on this clone: Other DNA sequences of this sample code for an identical CDR3.

This CDR3 is 13 amino acids long. CDR1 and CDR2 (germline): MNHEY, SMNVEV (reference sequence). J lost 4 bases, V lost 4 bases, and 2 bases had no gene match. Per the authors' pipeline: Reference gene primers were amplified, and this amplification served to estimate nucleated cell counts. Method: immunoSEQ multiplex PCR; TCRdb's copy keeps in-frame clones and lacks some. The DNA gave D and trimming, while V, J and clone size come from that table. This table has about 70,000 clones, about 91% appearing once. The sample was peripheral blood. The TCR originated in a woman in her 70s with acute or convalescent COVID-19. V is TRBV27 and J is TRBJ2-5, with 8 bases aligning to TRBD1. CDR3 in amino acids: CASSSGGRETQYF. CDR3 in DNA: TGTGCCAGCAGTTCAGGGGGCAGAGAGACCCAGTACTTC.